Sequencing of this TCR beta chain was carried out in a study of cytomegalovirus exposure and HLA in healthy donors. The PCR contained 60 Vbeta and 13 Jbeta primers. The assay was immunoSEQ multiplex PCR, and TCRdb's table has in-frame clones only and misses some. Here the sample spans around 140,000 clones, approximately 80% being singletons. Per germline, CDR1 MNHEY and CDR2 SVGAGI. CDR3 length: 14 amino acids. V was clipped by 1 base and J by 4 bases, with 7 bases between them. This chain connects TRBV6-5 to TRBJ2-2; no definite D call. The sequence came from a man aged 40-49 years in good health and CMV-seropositive. The sequenced sample was PBMCs. CDR3 bases: TGTGCCAGCAGTTACTTTTCCAGCACCGGGGAGCTGTTTTTT. This translates into CASSYFSSTGELFF.